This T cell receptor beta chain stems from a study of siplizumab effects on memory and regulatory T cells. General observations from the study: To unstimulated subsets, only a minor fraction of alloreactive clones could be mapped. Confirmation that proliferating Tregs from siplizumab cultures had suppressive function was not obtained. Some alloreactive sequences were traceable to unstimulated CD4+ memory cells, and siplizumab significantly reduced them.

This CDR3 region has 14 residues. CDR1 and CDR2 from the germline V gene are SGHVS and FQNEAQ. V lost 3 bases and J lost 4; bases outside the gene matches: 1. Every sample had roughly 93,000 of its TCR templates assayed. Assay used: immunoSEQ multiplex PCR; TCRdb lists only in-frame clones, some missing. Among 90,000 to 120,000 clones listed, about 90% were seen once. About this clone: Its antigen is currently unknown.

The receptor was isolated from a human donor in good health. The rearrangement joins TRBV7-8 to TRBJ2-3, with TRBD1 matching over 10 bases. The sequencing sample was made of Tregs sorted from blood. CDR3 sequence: CASSFGQGADTQYF. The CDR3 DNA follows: TGTGCCAGCAGCTTCGGACAGGGGGCAGATACGCAGTATTTT.